The sequence of this T cell receptor beta chain was determined in a study of human T cells and chemical hapten exposure. Overall study results and limits: Sensitization with DPC brought no change to TCRs above 1 in 1000 in frequency.

CDR3 length: 12 amino acids. The V end lost 5 bases, the J end lost 2 bases, and 10 bases lay between the germline ends. Germline values: CDR1 DFQATT, CDR2 SNEGSKA (reference sequence). Many counts were recorded for this clonotype. The antigen is unknown. Time point: patch test 3, about 24 weeks after DPC sensitization. Treatment denoted: therapeutic diphenylcyclopropenone sensitization with weekly scalp DPC. Sample donors consisted of patients with alopecia, aged 18 to 70 years, who were suitable for DPC. One entry per CDR3 protein, called by TCRdb with MiXCR from the RACE reads. This sample carries 70,000 or so distinct CDR3 sequences, around 10% of them seen once, and the ten largest clones take about 1.5%.

This chain links TRBV20-1 with TRBJ2-7; D unresolved. This specimen consisted of whole blood, obtained in connection with sensitization to the hapten diphenylcyclopropenone (DPC). This clonotype originated in a woman between 45 and 60 years old with alopecia areata. Some clones in this sample may be carry-over from other donors' samples. The chain's CDR3 is CSAPGITYEQYF. The CDR3 nucleotides are TGCAGTGCTCCTGGGATAACCTACGAGCAGTACTTC.